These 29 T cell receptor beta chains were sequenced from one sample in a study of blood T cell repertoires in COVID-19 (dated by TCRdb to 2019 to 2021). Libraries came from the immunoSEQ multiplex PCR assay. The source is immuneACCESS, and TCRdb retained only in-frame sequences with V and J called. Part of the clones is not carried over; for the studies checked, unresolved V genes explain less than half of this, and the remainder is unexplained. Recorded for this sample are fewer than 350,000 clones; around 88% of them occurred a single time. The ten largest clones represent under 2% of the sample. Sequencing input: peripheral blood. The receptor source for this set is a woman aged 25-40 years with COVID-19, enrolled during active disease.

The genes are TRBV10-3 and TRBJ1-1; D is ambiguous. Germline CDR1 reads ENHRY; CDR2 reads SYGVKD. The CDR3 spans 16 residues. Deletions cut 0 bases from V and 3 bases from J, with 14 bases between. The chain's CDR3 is CAISESLFGHYTEAFF. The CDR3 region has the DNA TGTGCCATCAGTGAGTCATTGTTTGGGCATTACACTGAAGCTTTCTTT.

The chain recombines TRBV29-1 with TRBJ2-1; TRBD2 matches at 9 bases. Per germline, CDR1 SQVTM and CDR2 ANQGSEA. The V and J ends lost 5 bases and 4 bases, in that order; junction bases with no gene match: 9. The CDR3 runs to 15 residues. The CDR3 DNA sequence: TGCAGCGTTAGTGCGGCTAGCGGGGTATACAATGAGCAGTTCTTC. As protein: CSVSAASGVYNEQFF.

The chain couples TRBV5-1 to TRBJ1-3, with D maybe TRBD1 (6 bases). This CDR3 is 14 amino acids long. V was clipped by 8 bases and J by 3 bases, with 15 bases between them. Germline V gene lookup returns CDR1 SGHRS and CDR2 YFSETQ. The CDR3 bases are TGCGCCAGTTCGGGGGGCGCGGTTGGAAACACCATATATTTT. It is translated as CASSGGAVGNTIYF.

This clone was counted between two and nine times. CDR3 region: CASSLGGSGVYEQYV. The CDR3 DNA reads TGTGCCAGCAGCTTAGGAGGTAGCGGGGTGTACGAGCAGTACGTC. V gene TRBV7-8 combines with J gene TRBJ2-7; 8 bases match TRBD2. The CDR3 covers 15 residues. The germline gives CDR1 SGHVS, CDR2 FQNEAQ. Trimming cost V 1 base and J 4 bases; bases outside gene matches: 6.

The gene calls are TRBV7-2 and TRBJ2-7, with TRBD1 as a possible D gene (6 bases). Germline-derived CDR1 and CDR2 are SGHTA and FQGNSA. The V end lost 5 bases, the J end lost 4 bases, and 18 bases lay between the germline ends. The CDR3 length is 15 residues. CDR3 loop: CASSRDAGTSYEQYF. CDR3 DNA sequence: TGTGCCAGCAGCCGCGATGCCGGGACATCTTACGAGCAGTACTTC.

DNA for the CDR3: TGTGCCAGCAGCCAAATCTGGGCGGGGGGGCCCACAGATACGCAGTATTTT. It is translated as CASSQIWAGGPTDTQYF. This rearrangement joins TRBV4-2 to TRBJ2-3, with TRBD2 matching 9 bases. CDR1 and CDR2 (germline): LGHNA, YNFKEQ. The junction had 8 bases not matched to a gene; V was cut back by 2 bases and J by 2 bases. The CDR3 totals 17 residues.

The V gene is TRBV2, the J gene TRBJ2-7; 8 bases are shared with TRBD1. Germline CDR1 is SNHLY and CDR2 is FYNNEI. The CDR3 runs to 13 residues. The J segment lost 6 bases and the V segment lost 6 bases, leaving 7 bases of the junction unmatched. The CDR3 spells CASRITQGGEQYF. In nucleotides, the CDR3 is TGTGCCAGCAGGATAACACAGGGGGGCGAGCAGTACTTC.

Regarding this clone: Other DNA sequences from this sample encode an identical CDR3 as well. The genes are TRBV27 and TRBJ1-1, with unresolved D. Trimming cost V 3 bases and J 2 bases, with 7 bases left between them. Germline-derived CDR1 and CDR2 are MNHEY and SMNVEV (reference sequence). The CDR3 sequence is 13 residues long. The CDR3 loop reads CASSFQENTEAFF. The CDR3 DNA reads TGTGCCAGCAGTTTTCAGGAAAACACTGAAGCTTTCTTT.

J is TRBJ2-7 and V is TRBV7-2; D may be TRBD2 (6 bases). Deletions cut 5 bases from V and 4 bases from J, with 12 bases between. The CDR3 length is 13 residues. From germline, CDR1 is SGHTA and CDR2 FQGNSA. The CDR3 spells CASSPRLEYEQYF. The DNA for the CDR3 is TGTGCCAGCAGCCCCCGACTAGAGTACGAGCAGTACTTC.

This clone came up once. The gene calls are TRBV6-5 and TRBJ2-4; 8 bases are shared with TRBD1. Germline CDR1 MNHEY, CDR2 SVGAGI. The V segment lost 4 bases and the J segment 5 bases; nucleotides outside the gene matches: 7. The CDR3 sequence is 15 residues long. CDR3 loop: CASSFDRGPENIQYF. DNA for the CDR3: TGTGCCAGCAGTTTCGACAGGGGTCCGGAAAACATTCAGTACTTC.

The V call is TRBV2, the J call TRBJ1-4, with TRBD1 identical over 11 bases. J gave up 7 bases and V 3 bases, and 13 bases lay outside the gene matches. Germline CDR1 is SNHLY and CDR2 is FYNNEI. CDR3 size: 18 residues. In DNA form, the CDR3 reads TGTGCCAGCAGTGAGGGGGACAGGGGGATTCTTATAAGTGAAAAACTGTTTTTT. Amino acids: CASSEGDRGILISEKLFF.

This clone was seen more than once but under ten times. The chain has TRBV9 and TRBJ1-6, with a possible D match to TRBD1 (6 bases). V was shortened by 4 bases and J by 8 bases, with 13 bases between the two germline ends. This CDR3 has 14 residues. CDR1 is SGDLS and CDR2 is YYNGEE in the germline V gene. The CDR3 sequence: CASSTLGGHSPLHF. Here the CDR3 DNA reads TGTGCCAGCAGCACACTCGGGGGGCATTCACCCCTCCACTTT.

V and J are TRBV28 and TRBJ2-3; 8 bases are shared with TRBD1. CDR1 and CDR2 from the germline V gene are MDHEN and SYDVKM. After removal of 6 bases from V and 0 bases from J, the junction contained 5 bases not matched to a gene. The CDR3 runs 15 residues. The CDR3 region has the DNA TGTGCCAGCAGGCTTCACAGGGGGAGCACAGATACGCAGTATTTT. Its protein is CASRLHRGSTDTQYF.

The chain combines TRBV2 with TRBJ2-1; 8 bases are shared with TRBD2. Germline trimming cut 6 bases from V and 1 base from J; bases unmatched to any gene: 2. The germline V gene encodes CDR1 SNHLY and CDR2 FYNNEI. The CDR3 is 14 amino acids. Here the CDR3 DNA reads TGTGCCAGCAGGTCGGGGGGGTCCTACAATGAGCAGTTCTTC. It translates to CASRSGGSYNEQFF.

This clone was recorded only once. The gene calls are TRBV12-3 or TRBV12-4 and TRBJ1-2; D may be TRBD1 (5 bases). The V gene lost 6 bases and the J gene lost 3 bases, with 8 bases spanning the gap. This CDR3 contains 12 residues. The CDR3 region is CASRGTDYGYTF. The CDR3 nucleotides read TGTGCCAGCAGAGGGACTGACTATGGCTACACCTTC.

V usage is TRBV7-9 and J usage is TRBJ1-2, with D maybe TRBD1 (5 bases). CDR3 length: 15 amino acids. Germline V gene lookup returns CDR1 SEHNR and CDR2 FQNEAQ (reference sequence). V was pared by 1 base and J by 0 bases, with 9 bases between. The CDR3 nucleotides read TGTGCCAGCAGCTTAGGCGGGACGCCTAACTATGGCTACACCTTC. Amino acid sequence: CASSLGGTPNYGYTF.

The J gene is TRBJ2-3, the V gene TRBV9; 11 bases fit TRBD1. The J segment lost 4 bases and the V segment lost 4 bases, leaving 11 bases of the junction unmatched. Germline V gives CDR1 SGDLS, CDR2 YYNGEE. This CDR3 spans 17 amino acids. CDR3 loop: CASSTSFWGQGADTQYF. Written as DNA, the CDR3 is TGTGCCAGCAGCACTAGTTTCTGGGGACAGGGGGCAGATACGCAGTATTTT.

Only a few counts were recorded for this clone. In DNA form, the CDR3 reads TGTGCCAGCAGCTTGGGCAGGAGGAATGGCTACACCTTC. Translating it yields CASSLGRRNGYTF. The genes are TRBV11-2 and TRBJ1-2; D not certain. The CDR3 spans 13 residues. Germline V lookup: CDR1 SGHAT, CDR2 FQNNGV. V was pared by 3 bases and J by 6 bases, with 11 bases between. The whole variable domain, remainder taken from reference TRBV11-2 and TRBJ1-2, is EAGVAQSPRYKIIEKRQSVAFWCNPISGHATLYWYQQILGQGPKLLIQFQNNGVVDDSQLPKDRFSAERLKGVDSTLKIQPAKLEDSAVYLCASSLGRRNGYTFGSGTRLTVV.

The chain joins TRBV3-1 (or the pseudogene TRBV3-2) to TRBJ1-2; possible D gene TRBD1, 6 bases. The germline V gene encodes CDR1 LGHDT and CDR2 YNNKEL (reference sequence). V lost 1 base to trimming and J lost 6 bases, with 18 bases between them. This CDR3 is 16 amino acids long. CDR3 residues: CASSQGPARGLDGYTF. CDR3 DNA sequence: TGTGCCAGCAGCCAAGGCCCGGCCAGGGGCTTAGATGGCTACACCTTC.

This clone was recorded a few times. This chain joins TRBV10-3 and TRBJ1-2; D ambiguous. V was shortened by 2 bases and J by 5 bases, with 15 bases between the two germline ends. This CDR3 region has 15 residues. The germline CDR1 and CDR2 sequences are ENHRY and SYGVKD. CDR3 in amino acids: CAISEPRGTTYGYTF. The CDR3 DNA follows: TGTGCCATCAGTGAGCCGCGGGGAACGACTTATGGCTACACCTTC.

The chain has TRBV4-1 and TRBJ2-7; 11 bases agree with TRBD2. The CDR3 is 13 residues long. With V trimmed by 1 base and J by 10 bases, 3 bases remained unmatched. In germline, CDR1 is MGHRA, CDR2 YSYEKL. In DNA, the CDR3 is TGCGCCAGCAGCCAAGGACTAGCGGGGTTACAGTACGTC. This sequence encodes CASSQGLAGLQYV.

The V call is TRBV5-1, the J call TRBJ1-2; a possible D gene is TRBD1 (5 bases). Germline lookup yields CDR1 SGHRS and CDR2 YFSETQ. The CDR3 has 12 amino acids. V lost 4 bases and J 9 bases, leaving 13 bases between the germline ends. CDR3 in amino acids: CASSPWEGSYTF. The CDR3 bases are TGCGCCAGCAGCCCATGGGAGGGGAGCTACACCTTC.

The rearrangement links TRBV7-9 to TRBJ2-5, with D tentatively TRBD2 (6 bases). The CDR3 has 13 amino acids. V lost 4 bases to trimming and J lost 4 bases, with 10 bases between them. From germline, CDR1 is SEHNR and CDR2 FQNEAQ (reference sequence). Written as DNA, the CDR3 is TGTGCCAGCAGCTCGGGACTTTTAGAGACCCAGTACTTC. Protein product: CASSSGLLETQYF.

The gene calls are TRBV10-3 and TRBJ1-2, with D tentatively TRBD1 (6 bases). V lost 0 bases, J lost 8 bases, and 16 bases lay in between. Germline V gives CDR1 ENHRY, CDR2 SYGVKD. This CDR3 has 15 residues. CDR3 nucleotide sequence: TGTGCCATCAGTGAGTCGGCGACAGGCGAAAACGGCTACACCTTC. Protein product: CAISESATGENGYTF.

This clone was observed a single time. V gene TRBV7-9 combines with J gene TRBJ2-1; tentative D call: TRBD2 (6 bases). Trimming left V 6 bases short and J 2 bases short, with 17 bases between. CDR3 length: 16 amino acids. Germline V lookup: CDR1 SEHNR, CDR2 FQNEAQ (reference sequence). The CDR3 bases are TGTGCCAGCAGACCGGAAGGGAGGAGGGCCTACAATGAGCAGTTCTTC. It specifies CASRPEGRRAYNEQFF. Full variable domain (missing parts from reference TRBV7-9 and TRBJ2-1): DTGVSQNPRHKITKRGQNVTFRCDPISEHNRLYWYRQTLGQGPEFLTYFQNEAQLEKSRLLSDRFSAERPKGSFSTLEIQRTEQGDSAMYLCASRPEGRRAYNEQFFGPGTRLTVL.

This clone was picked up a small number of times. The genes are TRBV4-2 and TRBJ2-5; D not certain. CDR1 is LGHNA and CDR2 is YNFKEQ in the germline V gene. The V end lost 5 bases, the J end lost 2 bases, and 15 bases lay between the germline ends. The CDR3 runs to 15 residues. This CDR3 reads CASSLNENLQETQYF. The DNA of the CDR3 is TGTGCCAGCAGCTTGAACGAGAACCTGCAAGAGACCCAGTACTTC.

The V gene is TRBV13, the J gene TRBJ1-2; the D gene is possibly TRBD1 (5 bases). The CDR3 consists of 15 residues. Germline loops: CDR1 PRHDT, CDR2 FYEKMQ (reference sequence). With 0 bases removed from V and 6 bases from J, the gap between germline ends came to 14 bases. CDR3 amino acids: CASSLGSLGLDGYTF. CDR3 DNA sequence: TGTGCCAGCAGCTTAGGCTCTTTGGGGCTTGATGGCTACACCTTC.

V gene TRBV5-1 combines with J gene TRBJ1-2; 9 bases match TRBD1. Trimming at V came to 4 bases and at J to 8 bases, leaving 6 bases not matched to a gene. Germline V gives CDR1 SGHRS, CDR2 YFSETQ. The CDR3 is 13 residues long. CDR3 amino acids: CASSATGGRGYTF. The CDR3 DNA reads TGCGCCAGCAGCGCGACAGGGGGTAGAGGCTACACCTTC. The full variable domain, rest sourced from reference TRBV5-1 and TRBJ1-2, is KAGVTQTPRYLIKTRGQQVTLSCSPISGHRSVSWYQQTPGQGLQFLFEYFSETQRNKGNFPGRFSGRQFSNSRSEMNVSTLELGDSALYLCASSATGGRGYTFGSGTRLTVV.

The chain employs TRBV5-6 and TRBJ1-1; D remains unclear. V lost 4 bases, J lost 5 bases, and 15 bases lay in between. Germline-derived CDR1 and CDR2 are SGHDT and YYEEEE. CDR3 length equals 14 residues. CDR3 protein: CASSPSLTRTEAFF. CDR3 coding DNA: TGTGCCAGCAGCCCCTCCCTTACTAGGACTGAAGCTTTCTTT.